This T cell receptor beta chain was retrieved from a study of cytomegalovirus exposure and HLA in healthy donors. CDR1 MNHEY and CDR2 SMNVEV come from the germline V gene (reference sequence). V gave up 4 bases and J gave up 7 bases; unmatched junction bases: 5. The CDR3 sequence is 15 residues long. With 60 Vbeta and 13 Jbeta primers, the PCR was carried out. The table came from immunoSEQ multiplex PCR; TCRdb's copy has only in-frame clones and leaves some out. The sample holds 110,000 to 150,000 clones. V and J are TRBV27 and TRBJ2-1, with 12 bases aligning to TRBD2. The sample comprised PBMCs. The sequence derives from a male donor in good health and CMV-seronegative. CDR3 sequence: CASSSGTSGLNEQFF. The CDR3 nucleotides read TGTGCCAGCAGTTCCGGGACTAGCGGGTTAAATGAGCAGTTCTTC.